This entry concerns a single TCR beta chain. What it binds is not known. Germline loops: CDR1 MGHRA, CDR2 YSYEKL. The CDR3 covers 14 residues. V gave up 2 bases and J gave up 4 bases; unmatched junction bases: 3. This sample was included in a study of CD8+ T cells in alopecia areata. Findings of the study overall: Normal scalp had lower clonality than lesional scalp, with alopecia totalis/universalis lesions showing this most strongly. Patients shared TCRs less clearly than mice did, possibly owing to HLA.

Treatment denoted: oral pan-JAK inhibitor, 5-10 mg twice daily. Peripheral blood and lesional scalp punch biopsies were taken from alopecia areata patients. RNA was extracted and reverse transcribed into cDNA as the sequencing template. Produced via immunoSEQ multiplex PCR; TCRdb's table is partial and in-frame only. The data show 110,000 to 150,000 clones, with 45% to 65% seen just once and more than 15% held by the top ten. Sequenced here: CD8+ T cells sorted from blood, sampled at week 4, from a patient treated with tofacitinib. V is TRBV4-1 and J is TRBJ1-2, with 8 bases fitting TRBD1. The source of this sequence is a human donor with alopecia areata. The CDR3 loop is CASSQRTGTYGYTF. As DNA, the CDR3 is TGCGCCAGCAGCCAACGGACAGGGACCTATGGCTACACCTTC.